Presented here are 12 T cell receptor beta chains from one specimen sequenced in a study of blood T cells in healthy people across ages. Primed by a sample-barcoded 5' primer and a J-beta primer mix, a second PCR proceeded for 7 to 11 cycles. TCRdb processed the 5' RACE reads anew with MiXCR; each CDR3 protein has one entry. The sample shows about 1.6 million distinct CDR3 sequences, roughly 32% of them seen only once. The specimen was blood. These receptors originate from a young woman in good health.

This clonotype has only a few counts. This rearrangement joins TRBV7-9 to TRBJ2-5; TRBD2 matches at 9 bases. This CDR3 contains 15 residues. With 2 bases clipped from V and 4 bases from J, the junction kept 5 bases outside the gene matches. Per germline, CDR1 SEHNR and CDR2 FQNEAQ (reference sequence). CDR3 region: CASSLIRGRAETQYF. DNA for the CDR3: TGTGCCAGCAGCTTAATACGCGGGAGGGCAGAGACCCAGTACTTC. Filled out from reference TRBV7-9 and TRBJ2-5, the complete variable domain reads DTGVSQNPRHKITKRGQNVTFRCDPISEHNRLYWYRQTLGQGPEFLTYFQNEAQLEKSRLLSDRFSAERPKGSFSTLEIQRTEQGDSAMYLCASSLIRGRAETQYFGPGTRLLVL.

V usage is TRBV4-2 and J usage is TRBJ2-3, with D possibly matching TRBD2 (6 bases). V was pared by 4 bases and J by 2 bases, with 16 bases between. In germline, CDR1 is LGHNA, CDR2 YNFKEQ. The CDR3 is 16 residues long. CDR3 nucleotide sequence: TGTGCCAGCAGCCTGGGACCCGGGGGTCCCACAGATACGCAGTATTTT. Encoded protein: CASSLGPGGPTDTQYF.

This clonotype has more than one count but fewer than ten. The V and J genes are TRBV12-3 or TRBV12-4 and TRBJ2-7; D remains ambiguous. V was cut by 5 bases and J by 3 bases, with 17 bases left in between. CDR3 length: 15 residues. The CDR3, as DNA: TGTGCCAGCAGTCCCCAAACCCAGATAGGCTACGAGCAGTACTTC. Protein: CASSPQTQIGYEQYF.

This clonotype was seen a few times. The J gene is TRBJ2-7, the V gene TRBV27; a weak D match, TRBD1 (6 bases). V was cut by 6 bases and J by 0 bases, with 12 bases left in between. The CDR3 has 14 residues. Germline CDR1 MNHEY, CDR2 SMNVEV (reference sequence). For the CDR3, the DNA is TGTGCCAGCAGGATAACAGGGAACTCCTACGAGCAGTACTTC. The encoded protein is CASRITGNSYEQYF.

The CDR3 spells CASSQDPSTGTFHDGYTF. CDR3 nucleotides: TGCGCCAGCAGCCAAGATCCTTCGACAGGGACTTTCCATGATGGCTACACCTTC. The chain couples TRBV4-1 to TRBJ1-2, with 7 bases that match TRBD1. The CDR3 runs 18 residues. The V segment lost 0 bases and the J segment 6 bases; nucleotides outside the gene matches: 16. Looked up from germline, CDR1 is MGHRA and CDR2 is YSYEKL.

A few counts support this clonotype. The chain couples TRBV9 to TRBJ2-1; 9 bases are shared with TRBD2. The germline CDR1 and CDR2 sequences are SGDLS and YYNGEE. Losses at the gene ends were 0 bases for V and 6 bases for J; bases not matched to a gene: 10. The CDR3 loop spans 17 amino acids. CDR3: CASSVDMGLAGTNEQFF. CDR3 coding DNA: TGTGCCAGCAGCGTAGACATGGGGCTAGCGGGAACCAATGAGCAGTTCTTC.

This rearrangement joins TRBV5-6 to TRBJ2-1, with 12 positions matching TRBD2. Germline V CDR1 and CDR2: SGHDT, YYEEEE. The CDR3 totals 15 residues. V lost 6 bases and J lost 8; bases outside the gene matches: 9. The CDR3 DNA reads TGTGCCAGCACCCGGAGACTAGCGGGAGTCGATGAGCAGTTCTTC. Its translation is CASTRRLAGVDEQFF.

The chain links TRBV12-2 to TRBJ1-2; TRBD1 is taken as the D call from the table, unchecked against the DNA. TRBV12-2 is assigned pseudogene status. The CDR3 spans 16 residues. Here the CDR3 reads CASRSFRDGGVYGYTF. The DNA for the CDR3 is TGTGCAAGTCGCTCATTCCGGGACGGGGGTGTATATGGCTACACCTTC.

This rearrangement joins TRBV28 to TRBJ1-2, with 9 bases identical to TRBD1. CDR1 is MDHEN, CDR2 SYDVKM, per germline. V shed 7 bases and J 7 bases; nucleotides not matched to a gene: 10. CDR3 length equals 14 residues. Here the CDR3 reads CASTYGQGRGGYTF. Here the CDR3 DNA reads TGTGCCAGCACCTACGGACAGGGGCGTGGTGGCTACACCTTC.

V gene TRBV7-3 combines with J gene TRBJ2-7; TRBD2 aligns across 7 bases. This CDR3 has 14 residues. V gave up 1 base and J gave up 5 bases; unmatched junction bases: 5. Germline loops: CDR1 SGHTA, CDR2 FQGTGA. DNA for the CDR3: TGTGCCAGCAGCTTAAGGGGCGGGGGACACGAGCAGTACTTC. Amino acids: CASSLRGGGHEQYF. Full variable domain (missing parts from reference TRBV7-3 and TRBJ2-7): GAGVSQTPSNKVTEKGKYVELRCDPISGHTALYWYRQSLGQGPEFLIYFQGTGAADDSGLPNDRFFAVRPEGSVSTLKIQRTERGDSAVYLCASSLRGGGHEQYFGPGTRLTVT.

This sequence joins TRBV20-1 and TRBJ1-1; no reliable D call. The V end was cut by 3 bases, the J end by 2 bases, with 22 bases between. Germline V gene sequence: CDR1 DFQATT, CDR2 SNEGSKA (reference sequence). This CDR3 is 17 amino acids long. DNA of the CDR3: TGCAGTGCTAGGGTCTTTTACAGTTCTTTAGAAAACACTGAAGCTTTCTTT. Translating it yields CSARVFYSSLENTEAFF.

The chain links TRBV5-5 to TRBJ1-2, with TRBD1 matching over 9 bases. From germline, CDR1 is SGHKS and CDR2 YYEKEE (reference sequence). The junction had 7 bases not matched to a gene; V was cut back by 0 bases and J by 7 bases. This CDR3 is 15 amino acids long. The CDR3 loop reads CASSLVITGGTGYTF. The CDR3 DNA reads TGTGCCAGCAGCTTGGTTATCACAGGGGGCACTGGCTACACCTTC.